Included here is one TCR beta chain sequence, with context. The sample belongs to a study of blood T cell repertoires in COVID-19. Assay: immunoSEQ multiplex PCR; the TCRdb copy retains only in-frame clones and omits some. Of approximately 300,000 clones in the sample, roughly 86% were seen once. Cohorts were assigned according to the clinical history that participants reported. Cohort 3 recovered donors had two negative PCRs, clearance, or symptom resolution. CDR1 is SEHNR, CDR2 FQNEAQ, per germline (reference sequence). Unmatched junction bases numbered 1, after V lost 3 bases and J lost 2 bases. The CDR3 covers 14 residues.

The receptor was derived from a woman in her 30s who had recovered from COVID-19. The chain employs TRBV7-9 and TRBJ1-3; TRBD1 aligns across 7 bases. What was sequenced was PBMCs or T cells enriched from blood (not recorded which). CDR3 in amino acids: CASSFTGAGNTIYF. CDR3 in DNA: TGTGCCAGCAGCTTTACAGGGGCTGGAAACACCATATATTTT.